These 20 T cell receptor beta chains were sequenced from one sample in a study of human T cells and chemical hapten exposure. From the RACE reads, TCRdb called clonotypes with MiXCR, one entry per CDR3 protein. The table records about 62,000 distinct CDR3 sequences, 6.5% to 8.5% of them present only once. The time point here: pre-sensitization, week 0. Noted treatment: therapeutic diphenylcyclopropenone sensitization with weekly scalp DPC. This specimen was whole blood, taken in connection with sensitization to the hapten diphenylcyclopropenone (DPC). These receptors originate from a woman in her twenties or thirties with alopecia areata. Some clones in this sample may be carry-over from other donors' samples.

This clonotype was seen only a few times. The CDR3 DNA reads TGTGCCATCACCGACGGGACACCCTACGAGCAGTACTTC. Amino acids: CAITDGTPYEQYF. The chain combines TRBV10-3 with TRBJ2-7; TRBD1 is a possible D gene (6 bases). V was trimmed by 7 bases and J by 2 bases, leaving 12 bases between them. Germline lookup yields CDR1 ENHRY and CDR2 SYGVKD. The CDR3 spans 13 residues.

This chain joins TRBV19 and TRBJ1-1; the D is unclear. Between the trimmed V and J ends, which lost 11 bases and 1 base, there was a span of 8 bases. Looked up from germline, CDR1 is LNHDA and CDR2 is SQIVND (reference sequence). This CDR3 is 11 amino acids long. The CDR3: CAPIWNTEAFF. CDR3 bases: TGTGCCCCCATTTGGAACACTGAAGCTTTCTTT.

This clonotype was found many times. The CDR3 region has the DNA TGCAGCGCGACACCGGGACAGGGTGGATCTGGCTACACCTTC. It codes for CSATPGQGGSGYTF. The chain has TRBV29-1 and TRBJ1-2; 9 nucleotides agree with TRBD1. The CDR3 runs to 14 residues. Trimming took 7 bases from V and 7 from J; bases not matched to a gene: 13. The germline CDR1 and CDR2 sequences are SQVTM and ANQGSEA.

In DNA form, the CDR3 reads TGCGCCAGCAGCTTGGCCCCCTATCAGCCCCAGCATTTT. The encoded protein is CASSLAPYQPQHF. The chain combines TRBV5-1 with TRBJ1-5; D not certain. Trimming pared 0 bases from V and 5 bases from J, leaving 6 bases between. This CDR3 has 13 amino acids. Germline loops: CDR1 SGHRS, CDR2 YFSETQ.

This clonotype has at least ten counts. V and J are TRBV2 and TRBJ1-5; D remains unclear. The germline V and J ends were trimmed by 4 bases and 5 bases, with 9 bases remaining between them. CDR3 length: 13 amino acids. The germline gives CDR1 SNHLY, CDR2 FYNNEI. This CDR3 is CASSGYRDQPQHF. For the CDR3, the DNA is TGTGCCAGCAGTGGTTATAGAGATCAGCCCCAGCATTTT.

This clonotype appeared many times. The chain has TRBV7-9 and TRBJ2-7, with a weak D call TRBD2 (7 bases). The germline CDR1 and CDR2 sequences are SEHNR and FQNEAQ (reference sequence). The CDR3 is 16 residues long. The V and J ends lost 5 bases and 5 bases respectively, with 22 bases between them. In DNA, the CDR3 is TGTGCCAGCAGCCGCACCCCCCCCGGGGGGCACGACGAGCAGTACTTC. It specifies CASSRTPPGGHDEQYF.

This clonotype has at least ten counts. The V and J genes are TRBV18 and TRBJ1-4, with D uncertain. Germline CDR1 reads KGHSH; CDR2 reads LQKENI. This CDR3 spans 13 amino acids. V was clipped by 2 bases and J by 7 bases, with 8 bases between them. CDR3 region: CASSPSNGEKLFF. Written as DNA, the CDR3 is TGTGCCAGCTCACCATCGAATGGTGAAAAACTGTTTTTT.

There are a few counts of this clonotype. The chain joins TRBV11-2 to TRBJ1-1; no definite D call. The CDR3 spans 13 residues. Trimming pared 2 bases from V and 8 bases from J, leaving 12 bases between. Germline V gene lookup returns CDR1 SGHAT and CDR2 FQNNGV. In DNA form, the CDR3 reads TGTGCCAGCAGCTTAAATCATCGTGGGGAAGCTTTCTTT. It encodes CASSLNHRGEAFF. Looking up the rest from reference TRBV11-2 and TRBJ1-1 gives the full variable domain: EAGVAQSPRYKIIEKRQSVAFWCNPISGHATLYWYQQILGQGPKLLIQFQNNGVVDDSQLPKDRFSAERLKGVDSTLKIQPAKLEDSAVYLCASSLNHRGEAFFGQGTRLTVV.

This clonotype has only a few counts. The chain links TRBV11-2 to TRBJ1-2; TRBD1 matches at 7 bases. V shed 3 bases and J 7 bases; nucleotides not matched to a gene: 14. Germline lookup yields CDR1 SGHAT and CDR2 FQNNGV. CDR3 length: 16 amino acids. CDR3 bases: TGTGCCAGCAGCTTGGACCCCTCGGGACAGCCTTTTGGCTACACCTTC. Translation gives CASSLDPSGQPFGYTF.

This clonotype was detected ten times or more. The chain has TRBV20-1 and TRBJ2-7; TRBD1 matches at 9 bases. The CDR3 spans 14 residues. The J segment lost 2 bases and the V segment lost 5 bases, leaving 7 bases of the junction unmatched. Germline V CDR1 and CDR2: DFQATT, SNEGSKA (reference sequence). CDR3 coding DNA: TGCAGTGCTGCCACAGGGGGCGAGCCCTACGAGCAGTACTTC. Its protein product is CSAATGGEPYEQYF.

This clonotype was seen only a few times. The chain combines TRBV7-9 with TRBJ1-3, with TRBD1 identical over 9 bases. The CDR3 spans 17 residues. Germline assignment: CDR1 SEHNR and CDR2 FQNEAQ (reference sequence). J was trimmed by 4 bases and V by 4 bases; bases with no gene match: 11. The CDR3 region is CASSSPLQGADGNTIYF. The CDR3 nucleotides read TGTGCCAGCAGCTCCCCCCTACAGGGGGCAGACGGAAACACCATATATTTT.

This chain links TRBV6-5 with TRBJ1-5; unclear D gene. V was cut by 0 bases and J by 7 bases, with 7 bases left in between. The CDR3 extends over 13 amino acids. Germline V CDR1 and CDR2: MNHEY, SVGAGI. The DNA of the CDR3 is TGTGCCAGCAGTTACTCGAAGGGCCAGCCCCAGCATTTT. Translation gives CASSYSKGQPQHF.

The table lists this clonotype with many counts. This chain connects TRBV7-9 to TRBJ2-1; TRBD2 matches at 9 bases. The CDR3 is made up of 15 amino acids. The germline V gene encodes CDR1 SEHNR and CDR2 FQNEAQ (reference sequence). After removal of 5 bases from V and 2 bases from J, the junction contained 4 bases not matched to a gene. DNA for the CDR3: TGTGCCAGCAGCCCAGCGGGGGGAACCTACAATGAGCAGTTCTTC. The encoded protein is CASSPAGGTYNEQFF.

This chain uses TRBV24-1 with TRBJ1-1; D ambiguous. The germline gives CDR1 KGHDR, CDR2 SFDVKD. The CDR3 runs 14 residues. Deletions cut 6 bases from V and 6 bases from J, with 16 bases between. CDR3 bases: TGTGCCACCAGTTTTAAAGCTGGTCTAGCTGAAGCTTTCTTT. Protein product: CATSFKAGLAEAFF.

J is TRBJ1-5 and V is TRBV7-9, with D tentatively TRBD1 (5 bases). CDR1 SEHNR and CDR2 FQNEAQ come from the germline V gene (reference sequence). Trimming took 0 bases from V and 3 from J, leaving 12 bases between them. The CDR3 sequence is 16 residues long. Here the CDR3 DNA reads TGTGCCAGCAGCTTAGCGCTGGGGGATCTCAATCAGCCCCAGCATTTT. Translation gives CASSLALGDLNQPQHF.

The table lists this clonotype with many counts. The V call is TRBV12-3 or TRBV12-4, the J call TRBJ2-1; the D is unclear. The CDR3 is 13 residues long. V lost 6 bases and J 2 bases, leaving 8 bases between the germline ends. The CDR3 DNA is TGTGCCAGCAGCCCCCTCCCCTACAATGAGCAGTTCTTC. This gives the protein CASSPLPYNEQFF.

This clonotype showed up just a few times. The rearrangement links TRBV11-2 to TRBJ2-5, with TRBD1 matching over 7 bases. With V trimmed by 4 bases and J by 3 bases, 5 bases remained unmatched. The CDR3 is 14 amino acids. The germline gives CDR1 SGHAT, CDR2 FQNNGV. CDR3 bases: TGTGCCAGCAGCTCCAACACAGGGGAAGAGACCCAGTACTTC. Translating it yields CASSSNTGEETQYF.

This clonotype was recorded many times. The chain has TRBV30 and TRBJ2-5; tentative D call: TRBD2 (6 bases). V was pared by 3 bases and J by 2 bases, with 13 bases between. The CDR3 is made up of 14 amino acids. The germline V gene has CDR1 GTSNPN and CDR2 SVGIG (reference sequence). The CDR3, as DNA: TGTGCCTGGAGCTTCTTGGGACTTCAAGAGACCCAGTACTTC. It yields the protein CAWSFLGLQETQYF.

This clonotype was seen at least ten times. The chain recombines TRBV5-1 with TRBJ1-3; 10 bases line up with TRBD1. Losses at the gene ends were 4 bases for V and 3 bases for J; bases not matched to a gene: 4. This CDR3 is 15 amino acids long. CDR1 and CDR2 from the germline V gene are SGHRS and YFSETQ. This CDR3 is CASSLTGGFGNTIYF. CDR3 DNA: TGCGCCAGCAGCCTGACAGGGGGCTTTGGAAACACCATATATTTT.

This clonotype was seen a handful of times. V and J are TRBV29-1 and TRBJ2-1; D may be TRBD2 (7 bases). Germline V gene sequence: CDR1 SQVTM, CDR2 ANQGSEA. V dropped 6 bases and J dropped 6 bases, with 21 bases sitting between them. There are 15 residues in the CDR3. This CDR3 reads CSVSNVAGAGNEQFF. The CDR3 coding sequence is TGCAGCGTCTCGAATGTTGCGGGGGCGGGCAATGAGCAGTTCTTC.